These 23 T cell receptor beta chains came from one sample sequenced in a study of blood T cell repertoires in COVID-19. TCRdb's copy holds only in-frame clones and misses some; the assay was immunoSEQ multiplex PCR. The data hold under 500,000 clones, with 70% to 90% observed a single time. Sequencing was carried out using PBMCs or T cells enriched from blood (not recorded which). These TCRs come from a woman aged 18-30 years with acute COVID-19.

This chain connects TRBV6-5 to TRBJ2-2; D ambiguous. The CDR3 extends over 15 amino acids. Trimming stripped 2 bases from V and 0 bases from J, with 7 bases between. Germline assignment: CDR1 MNHEY and CDR2 SVGAGI. The CDR3 bases are TGTGCCAGCAGTTACGAAAACTCGAACACCGGGGAGCTGTTTTTT. Encoded protein: CASSYENSNTGELFF.

A few counts support this clone. This chain connects TRBV7-9 to TRBJ2-1; 8 bases map to TRBD1. V gave up 5 bases and J gave up 9 bases; unmatched junction bases: 12. Germline V gene data show CDR1 as SEHNR and CDR2 as FQNEAQ (reference sequence). The CDR3 runs to 15 residues. The CDR3 nucleotides read TGTGCCAGCAGCCCTGACAGGGGATCTTTTGCTGAGCAGTTCTTC. Its protein is CASSPDRGSFAEQFF.

This clone was seen a few times. V and J are TRBV27 and TRBJ1-1, with no clear D. The CDR3 consists of 14 residues. V was clipped by 2 bases and J by 0 bases, with 7 bases between them. Germline V gene lookup returns CDR1 MNHEY and CDR2 SMNVEV (reference sequence). CDR3 loop: CASSLGSMNTEAFF. In DNA form, the CDR3 reads TGTGCCAGCAGTTTAGGGAGCATGAACACTGAAGCTTTCTTT.

CDR3 loop: CASSQVLAQETQYF. CDR3 in DNA: TGTGCCAGCAGCCAAGTTCTAGCTCAAGAGACCCAGTACTTC. The chain is built from TRBV4-2 and TRBJ2-5, with D maybe TRBD2 (5 bases). Trimming pared 1 base from V and 2 bases from J, leaving 8 bases between. This CDR3 is 14 amino acids long. The germline CDR1 and CDR2 sequences are LGHNA and YNFKEQ.

Worth noting for this clone: This sample includes further DNA sequences coding for the same CDR3. The CDR3 DNA is TGTGCCAGCTCACCAGAGGGCAACACTGAAGCTTTCTTT. Translating gives CASSPEGNTEAFF. The chain is built from TRBV18 and TRBJ1-1; D remains ambiguous. V was pared by 2 bases and J by 2 bases, with 6 bases between. The CDR3 runs 13 residues. Germline CDR1 reads KGHSH; CDR2 reads LQKENI.

The chain combines TRBV5-1 with TRBJ1-2, with TRBD1 identical over 7 bases. The CDR3 consists of 14 residues. The V and J ends lost 0 bases and 8 bases, in that order; junction bases with no gene match: 7. CDR1 is SGHRS and CDR2 is YFSETQ in the germline V gene. CDR3 nucleotide sequence: TGCGCCAGCAGCTTGGAAAACAGGGGCGACGGCTACACCTTC. It is translated as CASSLENRGDGYTF.

The chain uses TRBV7-9 and TRBJ1-2, with D unclear. Trimming stripped 4 bases from V and 2 bases from J, with 8 bases between. CDR3 length equals 13 residues. Looked up from germline, CDR1 is SEHNR and CDR2 is FQNEAQ (reference sequence). CDR3 residues: CASSSGLNYGYTF. The CDR3 region has the DNA TGTGCCAGCAGCTCAGGTTTAAACTATGGCTACACCTTC.

Only a few counts were recorded for this clone. The gene calls are TRBV7-2 and TRBJ1-5, with D possibly matching TRBD1 (6 bases). CDR1 SGHTA and CDR2 FQGNSA come from the germline V gene. Deletions cut 5 bases from V and 10 bases from J, with 21 bases between. This CDR3 comprises 15 residues. The CDR3 sequence: CASSPDSQGLRPQHF. CDR3 sequence (DNA): TGTGCCAGCAGCCCCGACAGTCAGGGGCTTCGCCCCCAGCATTTT.

The V and J genes are TRBV24-1 and TRBJ2-7; TRBD2 matches at 8 bases. The CDR3 is 15 residues long. Germline CDR1 is KGHDR and CDR2 is SFDVKD. V was clipped by 2 bases and J by 1 base; unmatched bases: 3. Written as DNA, the CDR3 is TGTGCCACCAGTGATTCCAGCGGGAGTTCCTACGAGCAGTACTTC. It translates to CATSDSSGSSYEQYF.

The rearrangement joins TRBV10-3 to TRBJ2-5, with TRBD2 identical over 12 bases. Germline CDR1 is ENHRY and CDR2 is SYGVKD. V was clipped by 6 bases and J by 5 bases; unmatched bases: 7. The CDR3 covers 15 residues. The CDR3: CAIRPLAGGPETQYF. As DNA, the CDR3 is TGTGCCATCAGACCCCTAGCGGGAGGGCCGGAGACCCAGTACTTC.

V is TRBV10-3 and J is TRBJ2-2; D perhaps matches TRBD1 (5 bases). The V end lost 7 bases, the J end lost 5 bases, and 20 bases lay between the germline ends. There are 16 residues in the CDR3. Germline lookup yields CDR1 ENHRY and CDR2 SYGVKD. DNA for the CDR3: TGTGCCATCATGTCCAGGGATCCAAATAGTACCGGGGAGCTGTTTTTT. This gives the protein CAIMSRDPNSTGELFF.

The chain combines TRBV10-3 with TRBJ2-3; 9 bases match TRBD2. The CDR3 extends over 15 amino acids. Germline CDR1 and CDR2: ENHRY and SYGVKD. The ends lost 6 bases at V and 4 bases at J; junction bases unmatched: 8. For the CDR3, the DNA is TGTGCCATCAGCCCTAGCGGGGCGAGCTCAGATACGCAGTATTTT. Encoded protein: CAISPSGASSDTQYF.

The chain links TRBV12-5 to TRBJ1-1; D may be TRBD1 (6 bases). The CDR3 sequence is 15 residues long. Germline-derived CDR1 and CDR2 are LGHNT and FRNRAP. The V and J ends lost 7 bases and 1 base respectively, with 16 bases between them. Here the CDR3 reads CASVGHLPGNTEAFF. The CDR3 nucleotides are TGTGCTAGTGTGGGACACCTCCCTGGGAACACTGAAGCTTTCTTT. Based on the CDR3 plus reference TRBV12-5 and TRBJ1-1, the full variable domain is DARVTQTPRHKVTEMGQEVTMRCQPILGHNTVFWYRQTMMQGLELLAYFRNRAPLDDSGMPKDRFSAEMPDATLATLKIQPSEPRDSAVYFCASVGHLPGNTEAFFGQGTRLTVV.

The chain uses TRBV7-2 and TRBJ2-7; 13 nucleotides align to TRBD2. Germline lookup yields CDR1 SGHTA and CDR2 FQGNSA. The CDR3 contains 18 residues. V was clipped by 2 bases and J by 3 bases; unmatched bases: 10. The CDR3 loop is CASSLLLAGGRSDYEQYF. CDR3 bases: TGTGCCAGCAGCTTATTACTAGCGGGAGGGCGTTCGGACTACGAGCAGTACTTC.

In its sample, this clone was seen once. The chain uses TRBV5-5 and TRBJ1-2; 7 bases map to TRBD1. CDR3 length: 14 amino acids. CDR1 SGHKS and CDR2 YYEKEE come from the germline V gene (reference sequence). Trimming took 4 bases from V and 6 from J; bases not matched to a gene: 9. CDR3 sequence reads: CASSPGQLSNGYTF. CDR3 sequence (DNA): TGTGCCAGCAGCCCGGGACAGTTGTCCAATGGCTACACCTTC.

This clone was picked up a small number of times. V and J are TRBV7-9 and TRBJ1-1; TRBD1 aligns across 10 bases. Germline V gives CDR1 SEHNR, CDR2 FQNEAQ (reference sequence). This CDR3 is 14 amino acids long. V lost 5 bases to trimming and J lost 3 bases; unmatched junction nucleotides: 3. The CDR3 DNA reads TGTGCCAGCAGCCAGGGACAGGGGTACACTGAAGCTTTCTTT. It specifies CASSQGQGYTEAFF.

V and J are TRBV24-1 and TRBJ2-1, with TRBD2 as a possible D gene (5 bases). The V end was cut by 5 bases, the J end by 15 bases, with 16 bases between. Germline CDR1 KGHDR, CDR2 SFDVKD. The CDR3 is 12 amino acids. This CDR3 is CATSADTGVTFF. CDR3 bases: TGTGCCACCAGTGCCGACACCGGGGTTACGTTCTTC.

This chain links TRBV6-5 with TRBJ1-2; TRBD1 agrees at 9 bases. The CDR3 covers 13 residues. Unmatched junction bases numbered 5, after V lost 6 bases and J lost 6 bases. Germline V lookup: CDR1 MNHEY, CDR2 SVGAGI. The CDR3 region is CASSRWDRDGYTF. The CDR3 DNA reads TGTGCCAGCAGCCGATGGGACAGGGATGGCTACACCTTC.

The J gene is TRBJ1-4, the V gene TRBV11-2; 7 bases fit TRBD1. The CDR3 has 14 amino acids. Germline V CDR1 and CDR2: SGHAT, FQNNGV. J lost 8 bases, V lost 1 base, and 4 bases had no gene match. The CDR3: CASSLAGGREKLFF. The CDR3 DNA is TGTGCCAGCAGCTTAGCAGGGGGTCGGGAAAAACTGTTTTTT. The whole variable domain, remainder taken from reference TRBV11-2 and TRBJ1-4, is EAGVAQSPRYKIIEKRQSVAFWCNPISGHATLYWYQQILGQGPKLLIQFQNNGVVDDSQLPKDRFSAERLKGVDSTLKIQPAKLEDSAVYLCASSLAGGREKLFFGSGTQLSVL.

The V gene is TRBV3-1 (or the pseudogene TRBV3-2), the J gene TRBJ2-5, with 8 bases fitting TRBD1. This CDR3 is built from 16 residues. Germline-derived CDR1 and CDR2 are LGHDT and YNNKEL (reference sequence). Trimming took 4 bases from V and 5 from J; bases not matched to a gene: 12. CDR3 DNA sequence: TGTGCCAGCAGCCGTCCCCGGACAGGGAGGACGGAGACCCAGTACTTC. Residues: CASSRPRTGRTETQYF.

This clone has just a few counts. This chain joins TRBV6-2 or TRBV6-3 and TRBJ2-7; 8 nucleotides match TRBD1. J gave up 7 bases and V 2 bases, and 7 bases lay outside the gene matches. Germline V gives CDR1 MNHEY, CDR2 SVGEGT. This CDR3 is built from 14 residues. The CDR3 is CASSYRQGAREQYF. Written as DNA, the CDR3 is TGTGCCAGCAGTTACAGGCAGGGGGCGCGGGAGCAGTACTTC.

The V and J genes are TRBV25-1 and TRBJ2-5; possible D gene TRBD2, 7 bases. Germline V gene lookup returns CDR1 MGHDK and CDR2 SYGVNS. The CDR3 contains 14 residues. The V gene lost 1 base and the J gene lost 4 bases, with 10 bases spanning the gap. CDR3 in DNA: TGTGCCAGCAGTGAATTTCGGGGGGCAGAGACCCAGTACTTC. Translation: CASSEFRGAETQYF.

The sample holds one count of this clone. J is TRBJ2-5 and V is TRBV5-8; a weak D match, TRBD1 (5 bases). V dropped 2 bases and J dropped 5 bases, with 13 bases sitting between them. From germline, CDR1 is SGHTS and CDR2 YDEGEE. The CDR3 is made up of 14 amino acids. The CDR3 reads CASSLTTGAETQYF. DNA for the CDR3: TGTGCCAGCAGCTTAACCACAGGAGCGGAGACCCAGTACTTC.